The 17 T cell receptor beta chains presented below share a single source sample, sequenced in a study of molecular identifiers for immune sequencing clone quantification. From the PCR reads, TCRdb called clonotypes with MiXCR, one entry per CDR3 protein. The table includes 45,000 to 60,000 distinct CDR3 sequences, approximately 40% detected once. Sequenced sample: naive CD8+ T cells from blood, with Jurkat cell RNA spiked in. The subset was: FACS-sorted CD8+CD4-CCR7+CD45RA+ naive T cells. The receptors stem from a human donor in good health. Some libraries in this study had Jurkat cell RNA spiked in.

The chain combines TRBV15 with TRBJ2-3; D is possibly TRBD1 (5 bases). Per the germline V gene, CDR1 is LNHNV and CDR2 is YYDKDF (reference sequence). There are 15 residues in the CDR3. Between the trimmed V and J ends, which lost 1 base and 1 base, there was a span of 9 bases. CDR3 bases: TGTGCCACCAGCAGAGGGACACTGGGCACAGATACGCAGTATTTT. It encodes CATSRGTLGTDTQYF.

This clonotype was observed at least ten times. The J gene is TRBJ1-5, the V gene TRBV28; D remains ambiguous. The CDR3 runs to 11 residues. The V and J ends lost 3 bases and 5 bases respectively, with 2 bases between them. Germline V lookup: CDR1 MDHEN, CDR2 SYDVKM. CDR3 sequence reads: CASSFDQPQHF. The CDR3 bases are TGTGCCAGCAGTTTTGATCAGCCCCAGCATTTT. The complete variable domain, with remaining parts taken from reference TRBV28 and TRBJ1-5, reads DVKVTQSSRYLVKRTGEKVFLECVQDMDHENMFWYRQDPGLGLRLIYFSYDVKMKEKGDIPEGYSVSREKKERFSLILESASTNQTSMYLCASSFDQPQHFGDGTRLSIL.

Only a few counts were recorded for this clonotype. This chain links TRBV4-3 with TRBJ1-6; D might be TRBD1 (5 bases). V was clipped by 0 bases and J by 8 bases, with 8 bases between them. Germline CDR1 reads LGHNA; CDR2 reads YSLEER. The length of the CDR3 is 14 residues. CDR3 coding DNA: TGCGCCAGCAGCCAAGATCTGGGGGATTCACCCCTCCACTTT. It yields the protein CASSQDLGDSPLHF.

Turning to this clonotype: A clone one base away is much larger, so this may be a read error. V and J are TRBV7-8 and TRBJ2-3; 9 bases are a match to TRBD2. This CDR3 is 16 amino acids long. J gave up 6 bases and V 2 bases, and 9 bases lay outside the gene matches. Germline V lookup: CDR1 SGHVS, CDR2 FQNEAQ. The CDR3 sequence is CASSLSRAGGSDTQYF. The CDR3 coding sequence is TGTGCCAGCAGCTTAAGTCGGGCGGGAGGGTCGGATACGCAGTATTTT.

For the CDR3, the DNA is TGTGCCAGCAGTGCAGGGGCGGAGACCCAGTACTTC. Its translation is CASSAGAETQYF. This chain links TRBV12-3 or TRBV12-4 with TRBJ2-5; D might be TRBD1 (6 bases). This CDR3 is built from 12 residues. V was clipped by 5 bases and J by 5 bases, with 9 bases between them.

This rearrangement joins TRBV28 to TRBJ2-7; either TRBD1 or TRBD2 may fit D (5 bases each). V was trimmed by 2 bases and J by 3 bases, leaving 20 bases between them. Germline loops: CDR1 MDHEN, CDR2 SYDVKM. The CDR3 length is 17 residues. CDR3 sequence (DNA): TGTGCCAGCAGTTTACTCCTGGGGGTGTCCGGTTTCTACGAGCAGTACTTC. Its translation is CASSLLLGVSGFYEQYF.

The rearrangement uses TRBV12-3 or TRBV12-4 and TRBJ2-1, with 9 positions matching TRBD2. With V trimmed by 2 bases and J by 2 bases, 1 base remained unmatched. The CDR3 is 15 residues long. CDR3 sequence: CASSLRGRAYNEQFF. The CDR3 DNA follows: TGTGCCAGCAGTTTACGCGGGAGGGCCTACAATGAGCAGTTCTTC.

This clonotype qualifies as medium-sized. This rearrangement joins TRBV28 to TRBJ2-3, with 12 positions matching TRBD2. There are 16 residues in the CDR3. With V trimmed by 6 bases and J by 0 bases, 4 bases remained unmatched. Germline-derived CDR1 and CDR2 are MDHEN and SYDVKM. In nucleotides, the CDR3 is TGTGCCAGCAGGGCTAGCGGGAGGGAAAGCACAGATACGCAGTATTTT. Encoded protein: CASRASGRESTDTQYF. The variable domain in full, completed from reference TRBV28 and TRBJ2-3, reads DVKVTQSSRYLVKRTGEKVFLECVQDMDHENMFWYRQDPGLGLRLIYFSYDVKMKEKGDIPEGYSVSREKKERFSLILESASTNQTSMYLCASRASGRESTDTQYFGPGTRLTVL.

The chain carries TRBV6-5 and TRBJ1-3; D possibly corresponds to TRBD1 (6 bases). Germline CDR1 MNHEY, CDR2 SVGAGI. CDR3 length equals 15 residues. Trimming stripped 4 bases from V and 3 bases from J, with 13 bases between. The CDR3 region has the DNA TGTGCCAGCAGTTTCTCCAGCAGGGGTGGAAACACCATATATTTT. Amino acid sequence: CASSFSSRGGNTIYF.

Many counts were recorded for this clonotype. The chain combines TRBV29-1 with TRBJ2-2; TRBD1 agrees at 7 bases. The CDR3 extends over 12 amino acids. The V gene's germline CDR1 is SQVTM and CDR2 ANQGSEA. Trimming cost V 7 bases and J 5 bases; bases outside gene matches: 4. CDR3 sequence reads: CSATGETGELFF. In DNA, the CDR3 is TGCAGCGCTACAGGGGAAACCGGGGAGCTGTTTTTT.

This clonotype was detected ten times or more. The chain uses TRBV6-6 and TRBJ2-7; D call uncertain. V was clipped by 6 bases and J by 4 bases, with 13 bases between them. The CDR3 totals 13 residues. CDR1 MNHNY and CDR2 SVGAGI come from the germline V gene (reference sequence). Written as DNA, the CDR3 is TGTGCCAGCAGCTGGGATCGATTGTACGAGCAGTACTTC. The encoded protein is CASSWDRLYEQYF.

This clonotype was observed a few times. The chain carries TRBV23-1 and TRBJ2-7; D call uncertain. TRBV23-1 is labeled an ORF, and its function is uncertain. The V and J ends lost 0 bases and 6 bases respectively, with 6 bases between them. This CDR3 is 12 amino acids long. The CDR3 loop reads CASSQSDGEQYF. The DNA of the CDR3 is TGCGCCAGCAGTCAATCTGATGGCGAGCAGTACTTC.

Only a few counts were recorded for this clonotype. A much more abundant neighbour one base away suggests this may be a read error. The CDR3 does not end in the conserved phenylalanine or tryptophan, so this is likely a read error. J is TRBJ2-5 and V is TRBV28, with D possibly being TRBD2 (6 bases). Germline V gene data show CDR1 as MDHEN and CDR2 as SYDVKM. CDR3 size: 17 residues. The V end was cut by 3 bases, the J end by 4 bases, with 21 bases between. The CDR3 loop reads CASSLRDPRRPPETQYI. DNA of the CDR3: TGTGCCAGCAGTTTGCGGGACCCCCGACGGCCGCCAGAGACCCAGTACATC.

The chain couples TRBV20-1 to TRBJ2-1, with D hard to call. Germline CDR1 DFQATT, CDR2 SNEGSKA (reference sequence). This CDR3 is 9 amino acids long. CDR3 nucleotide sequence: TGCAGCCTCCGGGCTGAGCAGTTCTTC. Its translation: CSLRAEQFF.

This clonotype came up a few times. The chain is built from TRBV20-1 and TRBJ2-7; no firm D call. This CDR3 has 13 amino acids. The V end lost 3 bases, the J end lost 4 bases, and 13 bases lay between the germline ends. Per germline, CDR1 DFQATT and CDR2 SNEGSKA (reference sequence). CDR3 residues: CSASANSVYEQYF. As DNA, the CDR3 is TGCAGTGCTAGTGCCAACAGCGTATACGAGCAGTACTTC.

This clonotype qualifies as medium-sized. J is TRBJ2-7 and V is TRBV5-6; no reliable D call. Deletions cut 0 bases from V and 3 bases from J, with 19 bases between. The germline gives CDR1 SGHDT, CDR2 YYEEEE. CDR3 length: 17 residues. The CDR3: CASSLAIGLGYSYEQYF. In nucleotides, the CDR3 is TGTGCCAGCAGCTTGGCCATTGGTCTGGGATATAGCTACGAGCAGTACTTC.

The chain employs TRBV3-1 and TRBJ2-7; a weak D match, TRBD2 (5 bases). The CDR3 length is 14 residues. The V end lost 4 bases, the J end lost 0 bases, and 10 bases lay between the germline ends. The V gene's germline CDR1 is LGHDT and CDR2 YNNKEL (reference sequence). The CDR3 is CASSRTRSSYEQYF. CDR3 coding DNA: TGTGCCAGCAGCCGGACTCGGAGCTCCTACGAGCAGTACTTC.